The clone carrying this T cell receptor beta chain was seen ten or more times. The same CDR3 also results from other DNA sequences found in this sample. This table comes from immunoSEQ multiplex PCR, and its TCRdb copy is limited to in-frame clones, with some not included. The sample has about 480,000 clones; about four fifths are singletons. This sample was taken from a study of shared clonotypes between healthy human individuals. Per germline, CDR1 MDHEN and CDR2 SYDVKM. V was trimmed by 6 bases and J by 3 bases, leaving 6 bases between them. The CDR3 covers 11 residues. The sample taken for sequencing was PBMCs. This rearrangement joins TRBV28 to TRBJ2-7; a possible D gene is TRBD2 (5 bases). The TCR comes from a woman aged 35 to 49 in good health. Some clones in this sample may be carry-over from other donors' samples. Here the CDR3 reads CASSRGYEQYF. The CDR3 coding sequence is TGTGCCAGCAGCCGGGGCTACGAGCAGTACTTC.